The clone carrying this T cell receptor beta chain was detected many times. TCRdb independently ran MiXCR on the 5' RACE reads; one entry per CDR3 protein. The sample includes about 43,000 distinct CDR3 sequences, around a fifth of them seen just once. Tregs were sorted as CD4+CD25+CD127-/low cells. The sequence derives from a female donor with breast cancer. Sequenced: Tregs sorted from a lymph node.

The CDR3 protein is CSASPGTGGFNEQFF. The CDR3 DNA reads TGCAGTGCTAGTCCCGGGACAGGGGGCTTCAATGAGCAGTTCTTC. The chain couples TRBV20-1 to TRBJ2-1, with 12 bases that match TRBD1. Germline trimming cut 3 bases from V and 6 bases from J; bases unmatched to any gene: 6. The CDR3 has 15 amino acids. CDR1 and CDR2 from the germline V gene are DFQATT and SNEGSKA (reference sequence).